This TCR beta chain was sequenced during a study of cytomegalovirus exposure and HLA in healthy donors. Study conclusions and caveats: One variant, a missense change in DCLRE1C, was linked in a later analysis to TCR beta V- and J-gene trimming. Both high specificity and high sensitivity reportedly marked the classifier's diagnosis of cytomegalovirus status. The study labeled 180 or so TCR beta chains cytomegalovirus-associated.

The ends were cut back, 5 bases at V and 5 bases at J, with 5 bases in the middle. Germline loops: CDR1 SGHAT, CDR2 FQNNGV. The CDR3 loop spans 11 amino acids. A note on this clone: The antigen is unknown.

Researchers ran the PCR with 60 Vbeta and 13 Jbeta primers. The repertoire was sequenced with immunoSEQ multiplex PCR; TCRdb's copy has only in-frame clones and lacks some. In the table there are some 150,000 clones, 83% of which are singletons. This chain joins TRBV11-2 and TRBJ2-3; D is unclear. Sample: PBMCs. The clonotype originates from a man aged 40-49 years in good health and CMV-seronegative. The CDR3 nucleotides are TGTGCCAGCAGCCACGGAGATACGCAGTATTTT. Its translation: CASSHGDTQYF.